The rows below give T cell receptor beta chains drawn from one sample of a study of blood T cell repertoires in COVID-19. Sequencing was performed with immunoSEQ multiplex PCR; in TCRdb, only in-frame clones are kept and a portion is missing. The table lists some 260,000 clones, 88% of them singletons, with under 0.95% in the top ten. The sample comprised peripheral blood. Source of these receptors: a woman aged 25 to 39 with acute or convalescent COVID-19. Both conserved end residues are part of each CDR3.

j_call: TRBJ2-7
v_call: TRBV18
cdr3_aa: CASSPTILQDRGTYEQYF

j_call: TRBJ1-5
v_call: TRBV6-6
cdr3_aa: CASMPTGFSNQPQHF

j_call: TRBJ1-2
v_call: TRBV12-3/TRBV12-4
cdr3_aa: CASSLHTGYGYTF

j_call: TRBJ1-3
v_call: TRBV15
cdr3_aa: CATSRDETGGRNTIYF

j_call: TRBJ2-3
v_call: TRBV9
cdr3_aa: CASSDTGSTDTQYF

j_call: TRBJ1-1
v_call: TRBV3-1/TRBV3-2
cdr3_aa: CASSQVNRSPEAFF

j_call: TRBJ2-1
v_call: TRBV5-6
cdr3_aa: CASSLAGGPVNEQFF

j_call: TRBJ1-5
v_call: TRBV27
cdr3_aa: CASSLEAGYSNQPQHF

j_call: TRBJ1-1
v_call: TRBV19
cdr3_aa: CASSKGQGTEAFF

j_call: TRBJ1-1
v_call: TRBV7-2
cdr3_aa: CASSPSFPGVLEAFF

j_call: TRBJ2-7
v_call: TRBV6-2/TRBV6-3
cdr3_aa: CASSTSGRSPYEQYF

j_call: TRBJ2-1
v_call: TRBV9
cdr3_aa: CASSVGSAGNEQFF

j_call: TRBJ1-5
v_call: TRBV2
cdr3_aa: CASRGAWGSNQPQHF

j_call: TRBJ2-7
v_call: TRBV14
cdr3_aa: CASSQVGPYEQYF

j_call: TRBJ2-7
v_call: TRBV7-2
cdr3_aa: CASSLPGQTYEQYF

j_call: TRBJ2-7
v_call: TRBV4-3
cdr3_aa: CASSQLAGSYEQYF

j_call: TRBJ2-7
v_call: TRBV2
cdr3_aa: CASRGLLYEQYF